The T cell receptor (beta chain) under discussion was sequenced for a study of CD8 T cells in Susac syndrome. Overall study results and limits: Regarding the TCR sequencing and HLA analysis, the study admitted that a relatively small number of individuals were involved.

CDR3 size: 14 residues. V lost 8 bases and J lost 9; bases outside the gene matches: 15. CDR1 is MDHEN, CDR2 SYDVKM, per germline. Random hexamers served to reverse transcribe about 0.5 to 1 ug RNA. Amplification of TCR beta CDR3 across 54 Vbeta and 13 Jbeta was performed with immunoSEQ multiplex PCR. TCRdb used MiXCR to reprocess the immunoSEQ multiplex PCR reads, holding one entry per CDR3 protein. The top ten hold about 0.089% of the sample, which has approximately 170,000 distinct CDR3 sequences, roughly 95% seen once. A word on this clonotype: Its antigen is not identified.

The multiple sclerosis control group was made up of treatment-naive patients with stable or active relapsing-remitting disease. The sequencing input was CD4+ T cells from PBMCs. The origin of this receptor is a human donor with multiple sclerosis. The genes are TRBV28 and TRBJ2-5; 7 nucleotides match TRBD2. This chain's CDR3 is CASLGGGTVMAQYF. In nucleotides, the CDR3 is TGTGCCAGCCTGGGGGGGGGTACCGTAATGGCCCAGTACTTC.